This TCR beta chain was sequenced during a study of Graves' ophthalmopathy and Graves' hyperthyroidism. Aged 18 to 65, the patients with hyperthyroidism had under 2 months' duration and were newly diagnosed. RNA transcripts provided the template for amplifying TCR beta CDR3 regions. Second-round multiplex PCR followed a first-round RT-PCR using HTBI primers. TCRdb called the multiplex PCR reads again in MiXCR, with one record for every CDR3 protein. The table shows around 1.1 million distinct CDR3 sequences, with around a third occurring only once. Trimming took 6 bases from V and 4 from J, leaving 15 bases between them. The CDR3 extends over 14 amino acids. Germline CDR1 is ENHRY and CDR2 is SYGVKD. This clonotype was seen ten or more times.

The material sequenced was peripheral blood or thyroid tissue (not recorded which). The clonotype was recovered from an adult man with Graves' hyperthyroidism. V is TRBV10-3 and J is TRBJ2-5; D is tentatively TRBD1 or TRBD2 (5 bases each). The CDR3 sequence is CAIRPGPRGETQYF. The CDR3 bases are TGTGCCATCAGGCCGGGACCCCGGGGAGAGACCCAGTACTTC.